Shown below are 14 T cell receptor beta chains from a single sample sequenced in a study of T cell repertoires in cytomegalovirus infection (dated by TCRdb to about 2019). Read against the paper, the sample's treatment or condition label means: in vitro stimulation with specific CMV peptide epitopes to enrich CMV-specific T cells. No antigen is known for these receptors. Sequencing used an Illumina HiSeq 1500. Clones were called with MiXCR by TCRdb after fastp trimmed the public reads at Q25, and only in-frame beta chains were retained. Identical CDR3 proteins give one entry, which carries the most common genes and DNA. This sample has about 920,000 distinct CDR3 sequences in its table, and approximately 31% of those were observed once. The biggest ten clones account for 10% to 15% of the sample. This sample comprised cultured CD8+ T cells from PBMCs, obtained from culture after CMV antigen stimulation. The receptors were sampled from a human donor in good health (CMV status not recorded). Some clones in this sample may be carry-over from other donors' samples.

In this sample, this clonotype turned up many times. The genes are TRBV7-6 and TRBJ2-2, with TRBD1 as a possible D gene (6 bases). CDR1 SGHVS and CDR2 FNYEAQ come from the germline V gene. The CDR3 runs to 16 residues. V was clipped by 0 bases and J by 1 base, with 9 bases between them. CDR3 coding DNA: TGTGCCAGCAGCTTAGCCGGGACACAGAACACCGGGGAGCTGTTTTTT. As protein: CASSLAGTQNTGELFF.

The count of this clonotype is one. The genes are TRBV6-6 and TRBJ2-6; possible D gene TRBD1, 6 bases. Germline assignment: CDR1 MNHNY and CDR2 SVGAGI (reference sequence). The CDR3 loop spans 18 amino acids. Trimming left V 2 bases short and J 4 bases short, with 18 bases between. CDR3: CASSYGRHRVYGANVLTF. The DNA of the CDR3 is TGTGCCAGCAGTTACGGCCGGCACAGGGTTTACGGGGCCAACGTCCTGACTTTC.

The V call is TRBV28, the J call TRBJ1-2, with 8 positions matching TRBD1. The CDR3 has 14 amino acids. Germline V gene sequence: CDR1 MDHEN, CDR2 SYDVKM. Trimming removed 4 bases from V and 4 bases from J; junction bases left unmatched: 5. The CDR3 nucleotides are TGTGCCAGCAGTTATCTCGGACAGGGCTATGGCTACACCTTC. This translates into CASSYLGQGYGYTF.

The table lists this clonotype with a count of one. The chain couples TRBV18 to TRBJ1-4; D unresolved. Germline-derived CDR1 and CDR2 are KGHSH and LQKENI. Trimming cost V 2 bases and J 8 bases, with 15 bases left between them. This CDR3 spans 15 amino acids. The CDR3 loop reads CASSPKRQLVEKLFF. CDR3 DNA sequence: TGTGCCAGCTCACCAAAACGGCAGCTCGTGGAAAAACTGTTTTTT. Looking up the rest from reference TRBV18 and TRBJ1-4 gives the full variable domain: NAGVMQNPRHLVRRRGQEARLRCSPMKGHSHVYWYRQLPEEGLKFMVYLQKENIIDESGMPKERFSAEFPKEGPSILRIQQVVRGDSAAYFCASSPKRQLVEKLFFGSGTQLSVL.

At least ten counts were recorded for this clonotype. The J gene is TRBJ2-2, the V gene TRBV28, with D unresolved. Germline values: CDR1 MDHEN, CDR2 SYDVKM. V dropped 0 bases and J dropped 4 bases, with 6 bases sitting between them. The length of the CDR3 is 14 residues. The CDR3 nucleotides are TGTGCCAGCAGTTTATGGCGGACCACCGGGGAGCTGTTTTTT. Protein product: CASSLWRTTGELFF.

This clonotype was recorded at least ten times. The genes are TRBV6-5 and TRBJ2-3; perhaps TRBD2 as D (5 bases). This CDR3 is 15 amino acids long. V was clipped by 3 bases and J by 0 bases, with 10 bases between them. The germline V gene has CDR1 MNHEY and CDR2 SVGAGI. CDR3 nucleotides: TGTGCCAGCAGTTATTGGGCTAGCAGCACAGATACGCAGTATTTT. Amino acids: CASSYWASSTDTQYF.

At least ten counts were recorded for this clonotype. The CDR3 is CASCWEGTLYGYTF. The DNA for the CDR3 is TGTGCCAGCTGTTGGGAGGGTACCCTTTATGGCTACACCTTC. The rearrangement uses TRBV12-3 or TRBV12-4 and TRBJ1-2; D remains ambiguous. CDR3 length equals 14 residues. V dropped 8 bases and J dropped 5 bases, with 18 bases sitting between them.

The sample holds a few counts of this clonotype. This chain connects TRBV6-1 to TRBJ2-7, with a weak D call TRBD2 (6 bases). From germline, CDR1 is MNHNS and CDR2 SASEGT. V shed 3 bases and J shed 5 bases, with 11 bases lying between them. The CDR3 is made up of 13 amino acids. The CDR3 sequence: CASSDFGEDEQYV. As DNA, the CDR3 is TGTGCCAGCAGTGATTTCGGGGAGGACGAGCAGTACGTC.

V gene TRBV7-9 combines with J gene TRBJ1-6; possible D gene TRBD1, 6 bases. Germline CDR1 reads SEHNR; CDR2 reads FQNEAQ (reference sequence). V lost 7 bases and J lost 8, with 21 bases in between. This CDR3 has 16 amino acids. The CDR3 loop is CASTSLSGGRDSPLHF. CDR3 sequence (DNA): TGTGCCAGCACCTCGCTTTCGGGGGGCAGGGATTCACCCCTCCACTTT.

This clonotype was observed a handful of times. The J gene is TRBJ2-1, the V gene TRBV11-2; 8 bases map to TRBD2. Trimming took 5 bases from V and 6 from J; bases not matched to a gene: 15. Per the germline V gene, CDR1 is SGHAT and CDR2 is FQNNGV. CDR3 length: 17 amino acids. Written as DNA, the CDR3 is TGTGCCAGCAGCGTCCGGACTCTGGCGGGGGGTCTCAATGAGCAGTTCTTC. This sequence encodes CASSVRTLAGGLNEQFF.

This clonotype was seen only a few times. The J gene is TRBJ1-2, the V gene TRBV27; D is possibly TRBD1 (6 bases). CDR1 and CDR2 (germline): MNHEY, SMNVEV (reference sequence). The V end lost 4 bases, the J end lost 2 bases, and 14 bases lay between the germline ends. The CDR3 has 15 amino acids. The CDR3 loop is CASSSGAGENYGYTF. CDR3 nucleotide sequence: TGTGCCAGCAGTTCCGGGGCAGGGGAAAACTATGGCTACACCTTC.

The DNA of the CDR3 is TGTGCCAGCAGTTTGGGGACAGGACGCGAGCAGTACTTC. Amino acid sequence: CASSLGTGREQYF. This chain joins TRBV12-3 or TRBV12-4 and TRBJ2-7; 8 bases align to TRBD1. CDR3 length equals 13 residues. Unmatched junction bases numbered 4, after V lost 3 bases and J lost 6 bases.

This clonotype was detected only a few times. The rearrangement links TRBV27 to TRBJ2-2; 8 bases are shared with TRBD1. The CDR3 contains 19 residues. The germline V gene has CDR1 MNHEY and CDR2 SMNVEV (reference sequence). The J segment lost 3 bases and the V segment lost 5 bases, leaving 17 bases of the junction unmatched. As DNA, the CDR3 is TGTGCCAGCAGTCGGTCACAGGGGGTCCACCCGTGGGACACCGGGGAGCTGTTTTTT. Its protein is CASSRSQGVHPWDTGELFF.

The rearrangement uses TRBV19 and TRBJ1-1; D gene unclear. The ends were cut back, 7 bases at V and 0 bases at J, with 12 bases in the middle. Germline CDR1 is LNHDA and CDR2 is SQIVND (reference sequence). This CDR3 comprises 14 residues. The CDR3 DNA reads TGTGCCAGTAAGGAGTACGGAGTGAACACTGAAGCTTTCTTT. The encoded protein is CASKEYGVNTEAFF.